This T cell receptor (beta chain) derives from a study of blood T cell repertoires in COVID-19. Generated by immunoSEQ multiplex PCR, the TCRdb table keeps only in-frame clones and is missing some. The sample lists under 200,000 clones; 88% were seen once. The CDR3 runs to 15 residues. V was clipped by 4 bases and J by 1 base; unmatched bases: 2. Germline V gene lookup returns CDR1 SNHLY and CDR2 FYNNEI. All recovered Cohort 3 donors got two negative PCRs, got clearance, or saw symptom resolution. V gene TRBV2 combines with J gene TRBJ2-3, with 10 bases matching TRBD2. The sample taken for sequencing was PBMCs or T cells enriched from blood (not recorded which). The sequence was obtained from a woman aged 45-65 years who had recovered from COVID-19. This CDR3 reads CASSVSGGRTDTQYF. CDR3 DNA: TGTGCCAGCAGTGTTAGCGGGGGGCGCACAGATACGCAGTATTTT.